A single sample is the source of the 4 T cell receptor beta chains below, sequenced in a study of T cell repertoires in cytomegalovirus infection. TCRdb re-analysed the reads in MiXCR, keeping a single row per CDR3 protein. Of about 360,000 distinct CDR3 sequences in the sample, around 18% were seen once. The specimen was PBMCs. These receptors were obtained from a human donor in good health (CMV status not recorded). Some clones in this sample may be carry-over from other donors' samples.

The chain is built from TRBV4-1 and TRBJ2-2, with 7 bases identical to TRBD2. Germline assignment: CDR1 MGHRA and CDR2 YSYEKL. The CDR3 has 15 amino acids. V was pared by 4 bases and J by 6 bases, with 8 bases of the junction left unmatched. The CDR3 loop reads CASSRGGGSAGELFF. For the CDR3, the DNA is TGCGCCAGCAGCCGGGGCGGGGGTTCGGCCGGGGAGCTGTTTTTT.

This clonotype was counted many times. At one end, the junction sequence differs from germline, possibly due to a read error. V usage is TRBV7-2 and J usage is TRBJ2-5; 14 bases fit TRBD2. The germline CDR1 and CDR2 sequences are SGHTA and FQGNSA. CDR3 length: 16 amino acids. The CDR3 loop reads CASSRTSGGPQATQYF. The CDR3 nucleotides are TGTGCCAGCAGCCGGACTAGCGGGGGGCCTCAAGCGACCCAGTACTTC.

The chain combines TRBV5-1 with TRBJ2-3; D ambiguous. CDR3 length equals 14 residues. V was shortened by 3 bases and J by 2 bases, with 10 bases between the two germline ends. Looked up from germline, CDR1 is SGHRS and CDR2 is YFSETQ. The CDR3 region has the DNA TGCGCCAGCAGCTCTGTGACGGTCACAGATACGCAGTATTTT. It yields the protein CASSSVTVTDTQYF. Using reference TRBV5-1 and TRBJ2-3 for the parts outside the CDR3, the full variable domain is KAGVTQTPRYLIKTRGQQVTLSCSPISGHRSVSWYQQTPGQGLQFLFEYFSETQRNKGNFPGRFSGRQFSNSRSEMNVSTLELGDSALYLCASSSVTVTDTQYFGPGTRLTVL.

This clonotype was seen repeatedly, ten times or more. The chain combines TRBV7-8 with TRBJ1-4; D unclear. Looked up from germline, CDR1 is SGHVS and CDR2 is FQNEAQ. This CDR3 is 11 amino acids long. V shed 7 bases and J shed 7 bases, with 7 bases lying between them. CDR3 loop: CASTEGEKLFF. As DNA, the CDR3 is TGTGCCAGCACTGAGGGTGAAAAACTGTTTTTT.